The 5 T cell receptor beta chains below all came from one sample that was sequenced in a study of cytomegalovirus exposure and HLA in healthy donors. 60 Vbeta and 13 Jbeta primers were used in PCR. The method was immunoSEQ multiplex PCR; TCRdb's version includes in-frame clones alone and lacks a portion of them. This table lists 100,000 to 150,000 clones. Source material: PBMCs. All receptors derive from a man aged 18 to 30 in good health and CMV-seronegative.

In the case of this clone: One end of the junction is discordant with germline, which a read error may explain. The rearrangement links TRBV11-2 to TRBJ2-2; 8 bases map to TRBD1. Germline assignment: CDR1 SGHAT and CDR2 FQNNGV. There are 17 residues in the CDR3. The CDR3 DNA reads TGTGCCAGCAGCTCGATAGGAGGACAGGGTAACACCGGGGAGCTGTCTTTT. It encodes CASSSIGGQGNTGELSF.

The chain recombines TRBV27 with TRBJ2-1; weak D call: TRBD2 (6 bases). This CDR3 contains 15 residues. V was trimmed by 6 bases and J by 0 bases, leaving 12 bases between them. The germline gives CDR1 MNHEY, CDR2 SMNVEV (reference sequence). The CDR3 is CASRGTDYSYNEQFF. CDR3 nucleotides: TGTGCCAGCAGAGGGACGGACTACTCCTACAATGAGCAGTTCTTC.

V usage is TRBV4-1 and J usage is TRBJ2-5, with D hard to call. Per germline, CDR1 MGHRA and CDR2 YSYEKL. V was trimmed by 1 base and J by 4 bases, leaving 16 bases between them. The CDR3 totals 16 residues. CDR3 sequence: CASSQVSTSGRETQYF. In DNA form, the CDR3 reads TGCGCCAGCAGCCAAGTTTCCACGTCAGGAAGAGAGACCCAGTACTTC.

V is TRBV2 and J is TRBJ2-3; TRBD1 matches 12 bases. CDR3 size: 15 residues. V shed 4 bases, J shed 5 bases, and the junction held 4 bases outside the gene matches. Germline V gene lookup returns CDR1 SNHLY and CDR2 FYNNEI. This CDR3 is CASSGDRGLVDTQYF. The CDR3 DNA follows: TGTGCCAGCAGTGGGGACAGGGGGCTTGTAGATACGCAGTATTTT.

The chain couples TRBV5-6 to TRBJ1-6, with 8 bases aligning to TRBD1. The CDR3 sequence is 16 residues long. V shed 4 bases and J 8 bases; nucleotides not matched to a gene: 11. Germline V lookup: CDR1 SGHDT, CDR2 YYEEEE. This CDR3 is CASSPVTGGQDSPLHF. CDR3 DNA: TGTGCCAGCAGCCCCGTTACAGGGGGGCAGGATTCACCCCTCCACTTT.